The next 27 T cell receptor beta chains were all read from a single sample in a study of control samples from healthy donors and cancer patients. Here immunoSEQ multiplex PCR was the method, and the copy in TCRdb shows in-frame clones only, minus some. In the table there are 85,000 to 120,000 clones, about 90% of which are singletons. The sample comprised blood. The receptors were sampled from a woman between 18 and 30 years old in good health.

This rearrangement joins TRBV6-4 to TRBJ2-1, with 8 bases matching TRBD2. The CDR3 sequence is 16 residues long. V trimming: 0 bases; J trimming: 2 bases; junction bases outside the gene matches: 3. CDR1 is MRHNA, CDR2 SNTAGT, per germline. CDR3 region: CASSDSTGGAYNEQFF. CDR3 DNA sequence: TGTGCCAGCAGTGACTCGACGGGGGGGGCCTACAATGAGCAGTTCTTC.

The chain uses TRBV29-1 and TRBJ2-3; tentative D call: TRBD1 (6 bases). Germline V gives CDR1 SQVTM, CDR2 ANQGSEA. The CDR3 has 12 residues. Here the CDR3 DNA reads TGCAGTGAGAGGGGGACCACAGATACGCAGTATTTT. It is translated as CSERGTTDTQYF.

The V call is TRBV6-6, the J call TRBJ1-5; D gene ambiguous. V was shortened by 2 bases and J by 0 bases, with 8 bases between the two germline ends. CDR1 is MNHNY and CDR2 is SVGAGI in the germline V gene (reference sequence). CDR3 length: 15 amino acids. For the CDR3, the DNA is TGTGCCAGCAGTTACGGAGTTCCTAGCAATCAGCCCCAGCATTTT. It specifies CASSYGVPSNQPQHF.

The rearrangement uses TRBV6-5 and TRBJ1-6; TRBD1 might be the D (6 bases). CDR1 and CDR2 from the germline V gene are MNHEY and SVGAGI. The CDR3 extends over 15 amino acids. V was shortened by 6 bases and J by 7 bases, with 16 bases between the two germline ends. The CDR3 here is CASRLGAVGNSPLHF. The CDR3 coding sequence is TGTGCCAGCAGACTGGGGGCGGTTGGAAATTCACCCCTCCACTTT.

As for this clone: Other DNA sequences in the same sample also yield this CDR3. J is TRBJ2-7 and V is TRBV9; TRBD1 agrees at 8 bases. J gave up 1 base and V 4 bases, and 4 bases lay outside the gene matches. This CDR3 spans 14 amino acids. Per the germline V gene, CDR1 is SGDLS and CDR2 is YYNGEE. The CDR3 region has the DNA TGTGCCAGCAGCATTGGACAGGGATCCTACGAGCAGTACTTC. This gives the protein CASSIGQGSYEQYF.

The rearrangement links TRBV6-5 to TRBJ2-1, with D possibly being TRBD1 (6 bases). Trimming stripped 6 bases from V and 0 bases from J, with 12 bases between. In germline, CDR1 is MNHEY, CDR2 SVGAGI. There are 15 residues in the CDR3. The DNA for the CDR3 is TGTGCCAGCAGACCCGACAGGAGCTCCTACAATGAGCAGTTCTTC. Its translation: CASRPDRSSYNEQFF.

The V gene is TRBV11-3, the J gene TRBJ1-6; 9 bases line up with TRBD1. The ends lost 5 bases at V and 10 bases at J; junction bases unmatched: 6. Germline CDR1 and CDR2: SGHNT and YENEEA. CDR3 length: 14 amino acids. The CDR3 reads CASSDTGGGSPLHF. Written as DNA, the CDR3 is TGTGCCAGCAGCGACACAGGGGGCGGATCACCCCTCCACTTT.

The rearrangement links TRBV28 to TRBJ1-1; D not certain. Germline CDR1 and CDR2: MDHEN and SYDVKM. The CDR3 is 12 residues long. V was cut by 10 bases and J by 7 bases, with 16 bases left in between. The CDR3 reads CATTLLPFEAFF. The CDR3 DNA follows: TGTGCCACAACCTTACTTCCCTTTGAAGCTTTCTTT.

In the case of this clone: At one of its ends the junction is not consistent with the germline gene, which may arise from a read error. The chain couples TRBV30 to TRBJ1-2, with 7 bases lining up with TRBD1. Germline loops: CDR1 GTSNPN, CDR2 SVGIG (reference sequence). The CDR3 length is 8 residues. In DNA form, the CDR3 reads TGTGCCTGGAGCGGACAGGTCTTC. This sequence encodes CAWSGQVF.

This chain joins TRBV10-2 and TRBJ1-3; D not resolved. V was trimmed by 5 bases and J by 6 bases, leaving 14 bases between them. Germline V CDR1 and CDR2: WSHSY, SAAADI. The CDR3 contains 14 residues. CDR3 bases: TGCGCCAGCAGTCGGAAGGGAGAGGTAAACACCATATATTTT. As protein: CASSRKGEVNTIYF.

This clone was observed a few times. This chain links TRBV6-2 or TRBV6-3 with TRBJ2-7, with D possibly being TRBD2 (6 bases). Germline CDR1 MNHEY, CDR2 SVGEGT. V gave up 2 bases and J gave up 9 bases, with 11 bases separating them. This CDR3 has 12 amino acids. The CDR3 bases are TGTGCCAGCAGTTACGAGGGACTTCGGCAGTACTTC. Its translation is CASSYEGLRQYF.

The sample holds one count of this clone. The gene calls are TRBV28 and TRBJ2-5; D gene ambiguous. The CDR3 is 10 amino acids. Germline assignment: CDR1 MDHEN and CDR2 SYDVKM. Trimming stripped 4 bases from V and 7 bases from J, with 4 bases between. CDR3 DNA sequence: TGTGCCAGCAGTTCAGGGACCCAGTACTTC. This sequence encodes CASSSGTQYF.

The chain uses TRBV7-2 and TRBJ2-7; D assignment may be TRBD1 or TRBD2 (5 bases each). With 5 bases removed from V and 2 bases from J, the gap between germline ends came to 16 bases. Germline CDR1 is SGHTA and CDR2 is FQGNSA. The CDR3 contains 15 residues. CDR3 DNA: TGTGCCAGCAGCCCGATGGGGCTAGCAGCCTACGAGCAGTACTTC. It encodes CASSPMGLAAYEQYF.

V usage is TRBV28 and J usage is TRBJ2-7, with D perhaps matching TRBD1 (5 bases). V lost 1 base and J lost 2, with 12 bases in between. Germline V CDR1 and CDR2: MDHEN, SYDVKM. There are 15 residues in the CDR3. CDR3 sequence: CASSLYLTETYEQYF. CDR3 in DNA: TGTGCCAGCAGTTTATACCTGACAGAAACCTACGAGCAGTACTTC.

As to this clone: The germline gene is not matched at one end of the junction; a read error may be the cause. V and J are TRBV11-1 and TRBJ2-7; the match to TRBD1 covers 7 bases. The CDR3 length is 15 residues. The germline CDR1 and CDR2 sequences are SGHAT and FQDESV (reference sequence). CDR3 in DNA: TGTGCCACCAGCCCCTCGTTGACAGGGACCTACGAGCAGTACTTC. Encoded protein: CATSPSLTGTYEQYF. Full variable domain (missing parts from reference TRBV11-1 and TRBJ2-7): EAEVAQSPRYKITEKSQAVAFWCDPISGHATLYWYRQILGQGPELLVQFQDESVVDDSQLPKDRFSAERLKGVDSTLKIQPAELGDSAMYLCATSPSLTGTYEQYFGPGTRLTVT.

The chain combines TRBV4-2 with TRBJ1-4; 8 nucleotides align to TRBD1. V was clipped by 2 bases and J by 4 bases; unmatched bases: 9. Germline-derived CDR1 and CDR2 are LGHNA and YNFKEQ. The CDR3 sequence is 17 residues long. CDR3 coding DNA: TGTGCCAGCAGCCAATGGGACAGGCGGCCAAATAATGAAAAACTGTTTTTT. This translates into CASSQWDRRPNNEKLFF.

The chain couples TRBV7-2 to TRBJ2-3, with 7 bases fitting TRBD2. This CDR3 spans 14 amino acids. Germline CDR1 SGHTA, CDR2 FQGNSA. With 5 bases clipped from V and 9 bases from J, the junction kept 11 bases outside the gene matches. This chain's CDR3 is CASSPAGTLRTQYF. CDR3 nucleotides: TGTGCCAGCAGCCCAGCGGGGACCCTTAGGACGCAGTATTTT.

The rearrangement joins TRBV5-1 to TRBJ2-7; a possible D gene is TRBD2 (6 bases). Germline V gene data show CDR1 as SGHRS and CDR2 as YFSETQ. CDR3 length: 14 residues. V was cut by 0 bases and J by 3 bases, with 10 bases left in between. The CDR3 nucleotides read TGCGCCAGCAGCTTGGAAGGAGCGGGCTACGAGCAGTACTTC. It yields the protein CASSLEGAGYEQYF.

The rearrangement uses TRBV4-2 and TRBJ1-6; the D gene is possibly TRBD1 (6 bases). This CDR3 spans 16 amino acids. Trimming removed 3 bases at V and 9 bases at J, with 18 bases between. Germline V CDR1 and CDR2: LGHNA, YNFKEQ. The CDR3 loop reads CASSQSGNREGSPLHF. CDR3 nucleotide sequence: TGTGCCAGCAGCCAGAGCGGTAACAGGGAGGGTTCACCCCTCCACTTT.

This clone was found once. The chain uses TRBV3-1 (or the pseudogene TRBV3-2) and TRBJ1-1; a weak D match, TRBD1 (5 bases). Germline CDR1 LGHDT, CDR2 YNNKEL (reference sequence). The length of the CDR3 is 15 residues. Trimming took off 1 base at V and 1 base at J, with 10 bases between the two ends. The CDR3 DNA reads as TGTGCCAGCAGCCAAGCCGCAGGGAGGAACACTGAAGCTTTCTTT. Its translation: CASSQAAGRNTEAFF.

The J gene is TRBJ1-3, the V gene TRBV6-5; D remains ambiguous. Trimming shortened V by 6 bases and J by 8 bases, and 8 bases separated the two germline ends. Germline V gives CDR1 MNHEY, CDR2 SVGAGI. The CDR3 runs to 11 residues. CDR3 coding DNA: TGTGCCAGCAGAAGCGGGGACACCATATATTTT. Its translation: CASRSGDTIYF.

V and J are TRBV19 and TRBJ1-1, with no clear D. The CDR3 is made up of 12 amino acids. Germline loops: CDR1 LNHDA, CDR2 SQIVND (reference sequence). V lost 4 bases and J lost 8, with 11 bases in between. CDR3 region: CASSRESIEAFF. The CDR3 coding sequence is TGTGCCAGTAGTAGGGAGTCAATAGAAGCTTTCTTT.

The V call is TRBV9, the J call TRBJ2-7; D remains unclear. Germline CDR1 and CDR2: SGDLS and YYNGEE. The CDR3 is 12 amino acids. Trimming left V 2 bases short and J 1 base short, with 4 bases between. The CDR3 loop reads CASSVDSYEQYF. CDR3 DNA: TGTGCCAGCAGCGTCGATTCCTACGAGCAGTACTTC. Drawing the rest from reference TRBV9 and TRBJ2-7, the complete variable domain is DSGVTQTPKHLITATGQRVTLRCSPRSGDLSVYWYQQSLDQGLQFLIQYYNGEERAKGNILERFSAQQFPDLHSELNLSSLELGDSALYFCASSVDSYEQYFGPGTRLTVT.

The chain carries TRBV2 and TRBJ2-3, with no clear D. Trimming cost V 8 bases and J 5 bases, with 11 bases left between them. The CDR3 has 12 amino acids. CDR1 and CDR2 (germline): SNHLY, FYNNEI. CDR3 in amino acids: CASFGMGDTQYF. For the CDR3, the DNA is TGTGCCAGCTTTGGGATGGGAGATACGCAGTATTTT.

The chain couples TRBV3-1 (or the pseudogene TRBV3-2) to TRBJ2-4, with D perhaps TRBD2 (5 bases). This CDR3 spans 15 amino acids. V was shortened by 3 bases and J by 0 bases, with 9 bases between the two germline ends. CDR1 and CDR2 from the germline V gene are LGHDT and YNNKEL (reference sequence). The CDR3 DNA sequence: TGTGCCAGCAGCCATGGAGGTCTAGCCAAAAACATTCAGTACTTC. This sequence encodes CASSHGGLAKNIQYF.

This CDR3 is CASSNAQEGIITYNSPLHF. For the CDR3, the DNA is TGTGCCAGCAGCAACGCACAAGAGGGGATAATAACCTATAATTCACCCCTCCACTTT. This chain links TRBV21-1 with TRBJ1-6. TRBV21-1 is a documented pseudogene. The CDR3 sequence is 19 residues long.

The chain is built from TRBV25-1 and TRBJ1-1; D may be TRBD1 (6 bases). This CDR3 spans 13 amino acids. Trimming shortened V by 3 bases and J by 2 bases, and 7 bases separated the two germline ends. Germline loops: CDR1 MGHDK, CDR2 SYGVNS. The CDR3 region has the DNA TGTGCCAGCAGTGACAGGGGAAACACTGAAGCTTTCTTT. This translates into CASSDRGNTEAFF.